This entry lists 28 T cell receptor beta chains sequenced from one sample in a study of CD8 T cells in ankylosing spondylitis. Study conclusions and caveats: Seemingly distinctive of ankylosing spondylitis blood was a TCR beta motif formed by eight highly homologous variants.

Their recognized antigens are unknown. Via MiXCR, TCRdb re-called the 5' RACE reads, giving one row per CDR3 protein. The table includes around 770,000 distinct CDR3 sequences, about 11% detected once. Sequences were obtained from blood, either unsorted or a sorted T cell fraction (not recorded which). Receptors originate from a male donor with ankylosing spondylitis.

The chain recombines TRBV2 with TRBJ1-4, with D possibly being TRBD1 (6 bases). This CDR3 comprises 15 residues. The V gene lost 2 bases and the J gene lost 7 bases, with 14 bases spanning the gap. CDR1 and CDR2 from the germline V gene are SNHLY and FYNNEI. For the CDR3, the DNA is TGTGCCAGCAGTGAACCCAGGGGAATGTCTGAAAAACTGTTTTTT. Its protein product is CASSEPRGMSEKLFF.

This clonotype was seen a few times. This sequence joins TRBV9 and TRBJ1-6; D call uncertain. V gave up 4 bases and J gave up 10 bases, with 12 bases separating them. The germline CDR1 and CDR2 sequences are SGDLS and YYNGEE. The CDR3 consists of 13 residues. Here the CDR3 reads CASSFEARSPLHF. CDR3 in DNA: TGTGCCAGCAGCTTCGAAGCGAGGTCACCCCTCCACTTT.

This clonotype was picked up many times. The chain recombines TRBV4-3 with TRBJ2-1, with 10 bases identical to TRBD2. The CDR3 has 20 amino acids. The germline gives CDR1 LGHNA, CDR2 YSLEER. Trimming removed 4 bases from V and 0 bases from J; junction bases left unmatched: 15. CDR3 DNA sequence: TGCGCCAGCAGCCCTGGGAGGACTAGCGGATCAAGGGGCTCCTACAATGAGCAGTTCTTC. Its translation: CASSPGRTSGSRGSYNEQFF.

Notes on this clonotype: A read error may produce the germline difference seen at one junction end. DNA for the CDR3: TGTGCCAGCAGTTACCCGGGGACTCAGGCTGAGAAGTTCTTC. This translates into CASSYPGTQAEKFF. The genes are TRBV6-5 and TRBJ2-1; D perhaps matches TRBD2 (6 bases). Germline CDR1 reads MNHEY; CDR2 reads SVGAGI. The length of the CDR3 is 14 residues.

There are a few counts of this clonotype. The chain links TRBV4-3 to TRBJ1-3; D not resolved. Germline CDR1 reads LGHNA; CDR2 reads YSLEER. V dropped 0 bases and J dropped 0 bases, with 12 bases sitting between them. The CDR3 is made up of 17 amino acids. The CDR3 loop is CASSQDWAVHSGNTIYF. The DNA for the CDR3 is TGCGCCAGCAGCCAAGATTGGGCAGTTCACTCTGGAAACACCATATATTTT.

This clonotype was counted between two and nine times. This chain links TRBV5-1 with TRBJ2-1; 10 bases line up with TRBD2. The CDR3 spans 14 residues. V lost 9 bases and J lost 6; bases outside the gene matches: 9. CDR1 SGHRS and CDR2 YFSETQ come from the germline V gene. The chain's CDR3 is CAMGGLAGVNEQFF. The CDR3 region has the DNA TGCGCCATGGGAGGGCTAGCGGGAGTCAATGAGCAGTTCTTC.

DNA of the CDR3: TGTGCCAGCAGCTTTTTACCAGCGGGGGGGACGATGGCAGATACGCAGTATTTT. Its translation is CASSFLPAGGTMADTQYF. V and J are TRBV11-2 and TRBJ2-3, with 10 positions matching TRBD2. CDR1 is SGHAT and CDR2 is FQNNGV in the germline V gene. The CDR3 contains 18 residues. V dropped 3 bases and J dropped 4; count of bases not matched to a gene: 13.

This clonotype was found a few times. J is TRBJ2-7 and V is TRBV18, with D unresolved. This CDR3 region has 14 residues. The germline V gene encodes CDR1 KGHSH and CDR2 LQKENI. V shed 3 bases and J shed 6 bases, with 15 bases lying between them. CDR3 protein: CASSPQFGGGEQYF. CDR3 nucleotides: TGTGCCAGCTCACCTCAATTCGGCGGCGGCGAGCAGTACTTC.

This clonotype was counted ten times or more. The rearrangement links TRBV6-2 or TRBV6-3 to TRBJ2-1; 8 bases match TRBD2. This CDR3 is 17 amino acids long. Per the germline V gene, CDR1 is MNHEY and CDR2 is SVGEGT. V trimming: 2 bases; J trimming: 3 bases; junction bases outside the gene matches: 9. CDR3 amino acids: CASSYVLGAGGYNEQFF. The CDR3 DNA follows: TGTGCCAGCAGTTACGTCCTAGGGGCGGGGGGCTACAATGAGCAGTTCTTC.

This clonotype came up a few times. This chain uses TRBV7-2 with TRBJ1-2; D unresolved. Germline V gene data show CDR1 as SGHTA and CDR2 as FQGNSA. Trimming stripped 5 bases from V and 7 bases from J, with 11 bases between. This CDR3 spans 12 amino acids. The DNA of the CDR3 is TGTGCCAGCAGCCCCTTGGGTGGTGGCTACACCTTC. The encoded protein is CASSPLGGGYTF.

The table lists this clonotype with a few counts. The chain links TRBV7-2 to TRBJ1-4, with a possible D match to TRBD1 (5 bases). The length of the CDR3 is 15 residues. Trimming took off 5 bases at V and 3 bases at J, with 13 bases between the two ends. The germline gives CDR1 SGHTA, CDR2 FQGNSA. The chain's CDR3 is CASSPQGASNEKLFF. The CDR3 nucleotides are TGTGCCAGCAGCCCTCAGGGTGCGTCTAATGAAAAACTGTTTTTT.

In this sample, this clonotype turned up a few times. J is TRBJ1-5 and V is TRBV2, with no clear D. V was pared by 4 bases and J by 1 base, with 8 bases between. The CDR3 spans 14 residues. Looked up from germline, CDR1 is SNHLY and CDR2 is FYNNEI. CDR3: CASSGLTSNQPQHF. The CDR3 DNA sequence: TGTGCCAGCAGTGGACTAACAAGCAATCAGCCCCAGCATTTT. Full variable domain (remainder filled in from reference TRBV2 and TRBJ1-5): EPEVTQTPSHQVTQMGQEVILRCVPISNHLYFYWYRQILGQKVEFLVSFYNNEISEKSEIFDDQFSVERPDGSNFTLKIRSTKLEDSAMYFCASSGLTSNQPQHFGDGTRLSIL.

This clonotype showed up many times. The CDR3 reads CSAWDRGFYGYTF. The CDR3 nucleotides are TGCAGTGCTTGGGACAGGGGATTCTATGGCTACACCTTC. The genes are TRBV20-1 and TRBJ1-2, with 10 bases matching TRBD1. Germline V gene lookup returns CDR1 DFQATT and CDR2 SNEGSKA (reference sequence). V dropped 5 bases and J dropped 4; count of bases not matched to a gene: 4. This CDR3 is built from 13 residues.

This clonotype has more than one count but fewer than ten. The genes are TRBV6-5 and TRBJ1-2; D not certain. Between the trimmed V and J ends, which lost 2 bases and 8 bases, there was a span of 21 bases. The CDR3 covers 16 residues. Per the germline V gene, CDR1 is MNHEY and CDR2 is SVGAGI. The DNA of the CDR3 is TGTGCCAGCAGTTACGGAATGGTTTCAGAGTTGAGGGGCTACACCTTC. It yields the protein CASSYGMVSELRGYTF.

This clonotype was recorded once. The chain couples TRBV4-3 to TRBJ2-3; maybe TRBD2 (6 bases). In germline, CDR1 is LGHNA, CDR2 YSLEER. V was shortened by 3 bases and J by 6 bases, with 10 bases between the two germline ends. The CDR3 has 13 amino acids. The CDR3 reads CASSQAGRDTQYF. For the CDR3, the DNA is TGCGCCAGCAGCCAGGCGGGGAGGGATACGCAGTATTTT.

This clonotype was counted only a few times. This sequence joins TRBV5-1 and TRBJ1-1; D is possibly TRBD1 (6 bases). This CDR3 has 17 residues. Trimming pared 3 bases from V and 0 bases from J, leaving 18 bases between. Germline-derived CDR1 and CDR2 are SGHRS and YFSETQ. CDR3 in amino acids: CASSSQGWGTVNTEAFF. CDR3 sequence (DNA): TGCGCCAGCAGCTCACAGGGTTGGGGGACTGTGAACACTGAAGCTTTCTTT.

This clonotype was counted only a few times. The chain uses TRBV5-6 and TRBJ1-1, with D maybe TRBD1 (5 bases). From germline, CDR1 is SGHDT and CDR2 YYEEEE. The CDR3 covers 15 residues. Between the trimmed V and J ends, which lost 1 base and 1 base, there was a span of 11 bases. The CDR3 protein is CASSLLGRANTEAFF. The CDR3 DNA reads TGTGCCAGCAGCTTGCTCGGCAGGGCGAACACTGAAGCTTTCTTT.

The chain is built from TRBV4-3 and TRBJ1-6; D gene uncertain. Trimming took 6 bases from V and 9 from J, leaving 12 bases between them. The CDR3 covers 13 residues. Germline CDR1 and CDR2: LGHNA and YSLEER. The CDR3 reads CASSQEAFSPLHF. The CDR3 DNA reads as TGCGCCAGCAGTCAGGAGGCATTTTCACCCCTCCACTTT.

This clonotype was seen ten or more times. This chain connects TRBV6-6 to TRBJ2-1; 7 bases map to TRBD1. Germline lookup yields CDR1 MNHNY and CDR2 SVGAGI (reference sequence). Trimming took 0 bases from V and 10 from J; bases not matched to a gene: 0. The CDR3 totals 12 residues. The CDR3: CASSYSRGEQFF. Written as DNA, the CDR3 is TGTGCCAGCAGTTACTCCAGGGGGGAGCAGTTCTTC.

A few counts support this clonotype. The CDR3 bases are TGCAGTGCTAGATCAGGGGGGCATGACAATGAGCAGTTCTTC. Protein sequence: CSARSGGHDNEQFF. V gene TRBV20-1 combines with J gene TRBJ2-1; TRBD1 might be the D (7 bases). CDR1 is DFQATT, CDR2 SNEGSKA, per germline (reference sequence). This CDR3 is built from 14 residues. V gave up 2 bases and J gave up 5 bases, with 13 bases separating them.

This clonotype was observed many times. This chain uses TRBV7-2 with TRBJ2-1, with D possibly matching TRBD2 (6 bases). From germline, CDR1 is SGHTA and CDR2 FQGNSA. The CDR3 has 13 amino acids. V shed 3 bases and J shed 9 bases, with 12 bases lying between them. CDR3 in amino acids: CASSLEGRGEQFF. The CDR3 coding sequence is TGTGCCAGCAGCTTGGAGGGTAGAGGTGAGCAGTTCTTC.

There are a few counts of this clonotype. The V call is TRBV5-1, the J call TRBJ1-4; 8 bases match TRBD1. This CDR3 has 15 amino acids. After removal of 4 bases from V and 4 bases from J, the junction contained 6 bases not matched to a gene. Germline loops: CDR1 SGHRS, CDR2 YFSETQ. The CDR3 loop reads CASSLQTGVNEKLFF. The CDR3 DNA sequence: TGCGCCAGCAGCCTACAGACAGGGGTTAATGAAAAACTGTTTTTT.

The chain has TRBV7-2 and TRBJ1-2; 7 nucleotides line up with TRBD1. CDR3 size: 14 residues. Per germline, CDR1 SGHTA and CDR2 FQGNSA. The ends lost 0 bases at V and 8 bases at J; junction bases unmatched: 6. The CDR3 region is CASSLAGGAGGYTF. The CDR3 DNA reads as TGTGCCAGCAGCTTAGCAGGGGGCGCAGGGGGCTACACCTTC.

This clonotype has only a few counts. The rearrangement links TRBV20-1 to TRBJ1-5, with D uncertain. CDR1 and CDR2 (germline): DFQATT, SNEGSKA (reference sequence). The V end lost 7 bases, the J end lost 9 bases, and 19 bases lay between the germline ends. The CDR3 has 13 residues. CDR3 bases: TGCAGTGTTACGCCCCGATCGGGCGGGCCCCAGCATTTT. Amino acid sequence: CSVTPRSGGPQHF.

This clonotype was recorded many times. V is TRBV12-3 or TRBV12-4 and J is TRBJ2-7, with a weak D call TRBD1 (5 bases). Trimming removed 5 bases at V and 1 base at J, with 12 bases between. CDR3 length: 14 amino acids. The CDR3 sequence: CASSQDNFSYEQYF. In DNA, the CDR3 is TGTGCCAGCAGTCAGGACAATTTTTCCTACGAGCAGTACTTC.

This clonotype was picked up many times. This chain uses TRBV10-3 with TRBJ2-1; 8 bases map to TRBD1. The junction had 11 bases not matched to a gene; V was cut back by 5 bases and J by 8 bases. The CDR3 runs to 15 residues. Germline V CDR1 and CDR2: ENHRY, SYGVKD. The CDR3 protein is CAISPGSPGGDEQFF. The CDR3 bases are TGTGCCATCAGTCCCGGTTCCCCAGGGGGCGATGAGCAGTTCTTC.

This clonotype was seen repeatedly, ten times or more. J is TRBJ2-3 and V is TRBV20-1; TRBD2 matches 9 bases. The CDR3 runs to 16 residues. Germline CDR1 is DFQATT and CDR2 is SNEGSKA (reference sequence). Unmatched junction bases numbered 11, after V lost 3 bases and J lost 4 bases. CDR3 region: CSARFMTSGKPDTQYF. DNA of the CDR3: TGCAGTGCTAGGTTTATGACTAGCGGCAAACCAGATACGCAGTATTTT.

This clonotype was counted many times. This chain joins TRBV20-1 and TRBJ1-6; D gene unclear. The germline CDR1 and CDR2 sequences are DFQATT and SNEGSKA (reference sequence). The CDR3 consists of 12 residues. Trimming took 0 bases from V and 10 from J, leaving 7 bases between them. CDR3 protein: CSARDGVSPLHF. The CDR3 DNA reads TGCAGTGCTAGAGATGGGGTATCACCCCTCCACTTT.